This T cell receptor beta chain was retrieved from a study of STAT3 mutations in large granular lymphocyte leukemia. Note on this clone: Its cognate antigen is unknown.

Points from the study as a whole: All newly emerging clones after therapy were STAT3 wild type. Every T-cell large granular lymphocyte leukemia patient had at least one immunodominant TCR beta clonotype. Some patients had dominant TCR clones larger than their STAT3 mutant burden.

Average productive template count per sample was about 42,000. Libraries were prepared by immunoSEQ multiplex PCR; TCRdb keeps only in-frame clonotypes and omits some of them. The table records tens of thousands of clones, roughly 84% of them present only once. Sequenced sample: PBMCs. This receptor was identified in a human donor with T large granular lymphocyte leukemia. Some clones in this sample may be carry-over from other donors' samples.

DNA of the CDR3: TGTGCCAGCAGCTTAGCAGCGGGGGGGCCTGGAGATACGCAGTATTTT. Translated: CASSLAAGGPGDTQYF. The rearrangement joins TRBV13 to TRBJ2-3, with TRBD2 identical over 10 bases. This CDR3 has 16 residues. Germline trimming cut 1 base from V and 5 bases from J; bases unmatched to any gene: 6. Germline values: CDR1 PRHDT, CDR2 FYEKMQ (reference sequence).